One and the same sample provided the 18 T cell receptor beta chains below, sequenced in a study of cytomegalovirus exposure and HLA in healthy donors. The PCR made use of 60 Vbeta and 13 Jbeta primers. TCRdb keeps only in-frame clones here, not all; method: immunoSEQ multiplex PCR. The sample lists 190,000 or so clones, approximately 79% seen once, with about 1.4% in the top ten. What was sequenced was PBMCs. These receptors all stem from a girl under 18 in good health and CMV-seropositive.

The V call is TRBV6-5, the J call TRBJ2-5, with D perhaps matching TRBD2 (7 bases). The CDR3 length is 14 residues. Trimming took off 4 bases at V and 4 bases at J, with 13 bases between the two ends. CDR1 and CDR2 (germline): MNHEY, SVGAGI. The CDR3 sequence: CASSSGGGTETQYF. DNA for the CDR3: TGTGCCAGCAGTTCCGGCGGGGGCACAGAGACCCAGTACTTC.

J is TRBJ1-1 and V is TRBV7-9, with TRBD1 as a possible D gene (6 bases). The V and J ends lost 5 bases and 2 bases respectively, with 15 bases between them. The CDR3 is 15 amino acids. Germline V gives CDR1 SEHNR, CDR2 FQNEAQ (reference sequence). The CDR3 nucleotides are TGTGCCAGCAGCGCCATACAGGGAGAAAACACTGAAGCTTTCTTT. This encodes CASSAIQGENTEAFF.

This clone occurred a few times. The rearrangement joins TRBV18 to TRBJ2-7; 8 bases are a match to TRBD1. Per germline, CDR1 KGHSH and CDR2 LQKENI. J was trimmed by 4 bases and V by 3 bases; bases with no gene match: 11. CDR3 length: 16 amino acids. The CDR3 sequence: CASSPTGTGGWYEQYF. CDR3 nucleotide sequence: TGTGCCAGCTCACCCACGGGGACAGGTGGTTGGTACGAGCAGTACTTC.

The V gene is TRBV2, the J gene TRBJ2-7, with 7 bases identical to TRBD1. The CDR3 covers 15 residues. Per the germline V gene, CDR1 is SNHLY and CDR2 is FYNNEI. Unmatched junction bases numbered 7, after V lost 3 bases and J lost 2 bases. The CDR3 region has the DNA TGTGCCAGCAGTGAGTCCCCCAGGGGGACCTACGAGCAGTACTTC. Protein sequence: CASSESPRGTYEQYF.

The chain recombines TRBV2 with TRBJ2-2; 8 nucleotides agree with TRBD2. The CDR3 contains 19 residues. Germline CDR1 is SNHLY and CDR2 is FYNNEI. V was pared by 7 bases and J by 0 bases, with 16 bases of the junction left unmatched. The CDR3 nucleotides are TGTGCCAGCACACTGGGCGTAGCGGGAATTCCCTCGAACACCGGGGAGCTGTTTTTT. It is translated as CASTLGVAGIPSNTGELFF.

The CDR3 protein is CASRTNQETQYF. The CDR3 DNA sequence: TGTGCCTCGAGGACTAACCAAGAGACCCAGTACTTC. The rearrangement joins TRBV10-3 to TRBJ2-5, with D possibly matching TRBD2 (6 bases). The ends were cut back, 11 bases at V and 0 bases at J, with 10 bases in the middle. Per germline, CDR1 ENHRY and CDR2 SYGVKD. This CDR3 has 12 residues.

The chain is built from TRBV6-4 and TRBJ1-2, with D possibly TRBD1 on 5 matching bases. Germline CDR1 MRHNA, CDR2 SNTAGT. This CDR3 contains 19 residues. V lost 0 bases, J lost 2 bases, and 22 bases lay in between. Written as DNA, the CDR3 is TGTGCCAGCAGTGACTCGTACCTTCCCCTTCGTGACAGAAACTATGGCTACACCTTC. Translated: CASSDSYLPLRDRNYGYTF.

V gene TRBV7-9 combines with J gene TRBJ2-7; possibly TRBD1 for D (5 bases). CDR3 length: 14 amino acids. Trimming took off 1 base at V and 2 bases at J, with 9 bases between the two ends. The germline CDR1 and CDR2 sequences are SEHNR and FQNEAQ (reference sequence). The CDR3 protein is CASSLDLTAYEQYF. The CDR3 nucleotides read TGTGCCAGCAGCTTAGATTTGACAGCCTACGAGCAGTACTTC.

The chain combines TRBV7-9 with TRBJ1-1; 8 positions agree with TRBD1. J gave up 3 bases and V 6 bases, and 6 bases lay outside the gene matches. This CDR3 comprises 14 residues. CDR1 is SEHNR, CDR2 FQNEAQ, per germline (reference sequence). The CDR3 nucleotides are TGTGCCAGCAGACCCGGGACAGGACACACTGAAGCTTTCTTT. Protein sequence: CASRPGTGHTEAFF.

The genes are TRBV5-4 and TRBJ1-2; TRBD1 matches at 7 bases. This CDR3 is built from 18 residues. V shed 4 bases, J shed 0 bases, and the junction held 15 bases outside the gene matches. Germline values: CDR1 SGHNT, CDR2 YYREEE (reference sequence). The CDR3 reads CASSPREGAHPSNYGYTF. The CDR3 DNA reads as TGTGCCAGCAGCCCACGGGAGGGGGCGCATCCCTCTAACTATGGCTACACCTTC. The whole variable domain, remainder taken from reference TRBV5-4 and TRBJ1-2, is ETGVTQSPTHLIKTRGQQVTLRCSSQSGHNTVSWYQQALGQGPQFIFQYYREEENGRGNFPPRFSGLQFPNYSSELNVNALELDDSALYLCASSPREGAHPSNYGYTFGSGTRLTVV.

This clone showed up just once. The chain joins TRBV14 to TRBJ1-6; TRBD1 is a possible D gene (5 bases). From germline, CDR1 is SGHDN and CDR2 FVKESK. The CDR3 spans 14 residues. Trimming shortened V by 2 bases and J by 6 bases, and 8 bases separated the two germline ends. The CDR3 DNA sequence: TGTGCCAGCAGCCAACAGACAGTTAATTCACCCCTCCACTTT. Translation gives CASSQQTVNSPLHF.

J is TRBJ2-5 and V is TRBV5-6, with 8 bases identical to TRBD1. With V trimmed by 0 bases and J by 5 bases, 9 bases remained unmatched. Germline V gene sequence: CDR1 SGHDT, CDR2 YYEEEE. The CDR3 is 16 residues long. The CDR3 sequence: CASSLAGTGRVETQYF. The DNA for the CDR3 is TGTGCCAGCAGCTTGGCCGGGACAGGCAGGGTGGAGACCCAGTACTTC.

This sequence joins TRBV5-1 and TRBJ2-3; 7 bases agree with TRBD1. There are 14 residues in the CDR3. V lost 4 bases, J lost 4 bases, and 6 bases stayed unmatched. Germline CDR1 SGHRS, CDR2 YFSETQ. CDR3 DNA: TGCGCCAGCAGCCTTAACAGGGGACCAGATACGCAGTATTTT. Its translation: CASSLNRGPDTQYF.

The V call is TRBV27, the J call TRBJ1-1; D possibly corresponds to TRBD1 (6 bases). The CDR3 totals 14 residues. V was shortened by 7 bases and J by 1 base, with 13 bases between the two germline ends. The germline V gene encodes CDR1 MNHEY and CDR2 SMNVEV (reference sequence). DNA of the CDR3: TGTGCCAGCAAAATCCGACAGGCGAACACTGAAGCTTTCTTT. Amino acid sequence: CASKIRQANTEAFF.

V gene TRBV13 combines with J gene TRBJ1-1; the match to TRBD1 covers 11 bases. The J segment lost 3 bases and the V segment lost 4 bases, leaving 1 base of the junction unmatched. The CDR3 has 14 amino acids. The germline V gene has CDR1 PRHDT and CDR2 FYEKMQ (reference sequence). CDR3 sequence reads: CASSWDRGYTEAFF. DNA of the CDR3: TGTGCCAGCAGCTGGGACAGGGGGTACACTGAAGCTTTCTTT.

The rearrangement joins TRBV10-3 to TRBJ1-3, with 7 bases aligning to TRBD1. The CDR3 spans 16 residues. The germline V gene has CDR1 ENHRY and CDR2 SYGVKD. Germline trimming cut 2 bases from V and 2 bases from J; bases unmatched to any gene: 6. The CDR3 DNA follows: TGTGCCATCAGTGAGGCCTTTCAGGGGGCTGGAAACACCATATATTTT. This gives the protein CAISEAFQGAGNTIYF.

The CDR3 reads CASSLLDRAYDGYTF. The CDR3 DNA is TGCGCCAGCAGCTTGCTGGACAGGGCTTATGATGGCTACACCTTC. The V call is TRBV5-1, the J call TRBJ1-2; 8 nucleotides agree with TRBD1. CDR3 size: 15 residues. The V gene end was trimmed by 1 base and the J gene end by 6 bases; junction bases not matched to a gene: 8. Germline loops: CDR1 SGHRS, CDR2 YFSETQ.

This sequence joins TRBV10-3 and TRBJ2-6; D might be TRBD1 (5 bases). Germline lookup yields CDR1 ENHRY and CDR2 SYGVKD. Trimming took 0 bases from V and 0 from J, leaving 9 bases between them. The CDR3 sequence is 17 residues long. This chain's CDR3 is CAISESSGSSGANVLTF. The CDR3 DNA follows: TGTGCCATCAGTGAGTCCTCAGGGTCCTCTGGGGCCAACGTCCTGACTTTC.